This is a list of T cell receptor beta chains from one sample in a study of blood T cell repertoires in COVID-19. Clones were sequenced by immunoSEQ multiplex PCR, and TCRdb holds only the in-frame ones, with some missing. The sample includes about 42,000 clones, 70% to 90% of them seen just once. The specimen was peripheral blood. The source is a woman aged 70 to 79 in a cohort sampled during active COVID-19. The CDR3 runs from the conserved cysteine through the conserved F or W. A D gene is named only where the DNA matches it firmly. Not all rows give a size; the values are once, few, many and, for expanded clones, a class.

V gene: TRBV10-1
J gene: TRBJ2-3
clone size: -
D gene: -
CDR3 protein: CASSPAGTPGQYF
CDR3 DNA: TGCGCCAGCAGTCCCGCGGGGACCCCTGGGCAGTATTTT

V gene: TRBV5-5
J gene: TRBJ2-7
clone size: -
D gene: TRBD2
CDR3 protein: CASSLRPTGGGPYEQYF
CDR3 DNA: TGTGCCAGCAGCTTGAGGCCGACGGGGGGAGGGCCCTACGAGCAGTACTTC

V gene: TRBV7-9
J gene: TRBJ2-7
clone size: -
D gene: -
CDR3 protein: CASSLSYEQYF
CDR3 DNA: TGTGCCAGCAGCTTATCATACGAGCAGTACTTC

V gene: TRBV18
J gene: TRBJ2-3
clone size: -
D gene: TRBD1
CDR3 protein: CASSQETGDADTQYF
CDR3 DNA: TGTGCCAGCTCGCAGGAGACAGGGGATGCAGATACGCAGTATTTT

V gene: TRBV19
J gene: TRBJ2-5
clone size: -
D gene: -
CDR3 protein: CASSPRRHRVGETQYF
CDR3 DNA: TGTGCCAGTAGTCCTCGACGTCACAGGGTCGGAGAGACCCAGTACTTC

V gene: TRBV10-3
J gene: TRBJ1-1
clone size: -
D gene: -
CDR3 protein: CAISEGGQSNTEAFF
CDR3 DNA: TGTGCCATCAGTGAGGGAGGACAGTCAAACACTGAAGCTTTCTTT

V gene: TRBV3-1/TRBV3-2
J gene: TRBJ1-1
clone size: -
D gene: TRBD1
CDR3 protein: CASSLTGGGTEAFF
CDR3 DNA: TGTGCCAGCAGCCTAACAGGGGGCGGGACTGAAGCTTTCTTT

V gene: TRBV2
J gene: TRBJ2-3
clone size: -
D gene: -
CDR3 protein: CASSEALRGPPFTDTQYF
CDR3 DNA: TGTGCCAGCAGTGAAGCGCTTCGGGGTCCACCCTTTACAGATACGCAGTATTTT

V gene: TRBV19
J gene: TRBJ2-5
clone size: -
D gene: -
CDR3 protein: CASSTVPETQYF
CDR3 DNA: TGTGCCAGTAGTACGGTCCCAGAGACCCAGTACTTC

V gene: TRBV5-1
J gene: TRBJ2-3
clone size: -
D gene: TRBD2
CDR3 protein: CASSYPREARVEYF
CDR3 DNA: TGCGCCAGCAGCTATCCACGGGAGGCCCGAGTAGAGTATTTT

V gene: TRBV4-1
J gene: TRBJ2-5
clone size: -
D gene: TRBD2
CDR3 protein: CASSQETSGRALGTQYF
CDR3 DNA: TGCGCCAGCAGCCAAGAGACTAGCGGGAGGGCCCTCGGGACCCAGTACTTC

V gene: TRBV30
J gene: TRBJ2-7
clone size: once
D gene: -
CDR3 protein: CAWSRDSSYEQYF
CDR3 DNA: TGTGCCTGGAGCAGGGATAGCTCCTACGAGCAGTACTTC

V gene: TRBV19
J gene: TRBJ2-1
clone size: -
D gene: TRBD2
CDR3 protein: CASTTLAGGSQEQFF
CDR3 DNA: TGTGCCAGTACCACCCTAGCGGGAGGTTCTCAGGAGCAGTTCTTC

V gene: TRBV7-2
J gene: TRBJ2-7
clone size: -
D gene: TRBD1
CDR3 protein: CASSPGTGSPYEQYF
CDR3 DNA: TGTGCCAGCAGCCCCGGGACAGGGTCCCCCTACGAGCAGTACTTC

V gene: TRBV2
J gene: TRBJ1-5
clone size: -
D gene: -
CDR3 protein: CASGQNNQPQHF
CDR3 DNA: TGTGCCAGCGGACAGAACAATCAGCCCCAGCATTTT

V gene: TRBV11-3
J gene: TRBJ2-7
clone size: few
D gene: TRBD2
CDR3 protein: CASGRAGEQYF
CDR3 DNA: TGTGCCAGCGGGAGGGCCGGTGAGCAGTACTTC

V gene: TRBV13
J gene: TRBJ1-3
clone size: -
D gene: -
CDR3 protein: CASSLGQPSSGNTIYF
CDR3 DNA: TGTGCCAGCAGCTTAGGACAGCCGAGCTCTGGAAACACCATATATTTT

V gene: TRBV5-1
J gene: TRBJ1-5
clone size: -
D gene: TRBD1
CDR3 protein: CASSSAYPGQGWVSSNQPQHF
CDR3 DNA: TGCGCCAGCAGCTCCGCTTACCCGGGACAGGGCTGGGTATCTAGCAATCAGCCCCAGCATTTT

V gene: TRBV20-1
J gene: TRBJ1-2
clone size: -
D gene: -
CDR3 protein: CSAKGFEGYTF
CDR3 DNA: TGCAGTGCGAAGGGGTTTGAGGGCTACACCTTC

V gene: TRBV6-5
J gene: TRBJ1-2
clone size: -
D gene: -
CDR3 protein: CASSYLGQGKAYGYTF
CDR3 DNA: TGTGCCAGCAGTTACTTAGGGCAGGGGAAAGCCTATGGCTACACCTTC

V gene: TRBV25-1
J gene: TRBJ2-7
clone size: -
D gene: TRBD1
CDR3 protein: CASRDRVGEQYF
CDR3 DNA: TGTGCCAGCAGAGACAGGGTTGGCGAGCAGTACTTC